This TCR delta chain was captured in a study of gamma-delta chains in newborns, infants, children (dated by TCRdb to between 2018 and 2020). In terms of the full investigation: According to the title of the study, polyclonal expansion of innate gammadelta T cells immediately after birth is driven by microbial exposure. How innate gammadelta T cell populations in human newborns were shaped by microbial exposure immediately after birth was investigated in the study.

CDR1 and CDR2, per the germline V gene, are TSWWSYY and QGS. The junction shows trimming of 0 bases on V and 3 bases on J, and the gene matches do not reach 23 bases of it. From its cysteine to its phenylalanine, the CDR3 spans 22 amino acids. Only the CDR3 DNA is retained, 66 bases long and in frame from the first base. Sequencing was carried out with an Illumina MiSeq. TCRdb called clones from the public reads with CATT, and repeated DNA sequences were later combined into one row. Present in this sample are around 9,700 delta-chain clones, about 23% of which were seen just once. The biggest ten clones account for 4% to 5.5% of the sample. A remark on this clone: Its antigen remains unidentified. Qualities for individual bases were not recorded, and no much larger clone is one base off.

The receptor's source is a child who was a newborn, infant or young child, either healthy, febrile or measles-vaccinated (not recorded which). The sequence is built from TRDV1 and TRDJ1; 9 bases in between match TRDD3. Sequenced sample: blood. The nucleotide sequence is given as TGTGCTCTTGGGGAACTTGGTCCTAAACTGATGTACTGGGGGACCGGCCCCGATAAACTCATCTTT. This is translated as CALGELGPKLMYWGTGPDKLIF.